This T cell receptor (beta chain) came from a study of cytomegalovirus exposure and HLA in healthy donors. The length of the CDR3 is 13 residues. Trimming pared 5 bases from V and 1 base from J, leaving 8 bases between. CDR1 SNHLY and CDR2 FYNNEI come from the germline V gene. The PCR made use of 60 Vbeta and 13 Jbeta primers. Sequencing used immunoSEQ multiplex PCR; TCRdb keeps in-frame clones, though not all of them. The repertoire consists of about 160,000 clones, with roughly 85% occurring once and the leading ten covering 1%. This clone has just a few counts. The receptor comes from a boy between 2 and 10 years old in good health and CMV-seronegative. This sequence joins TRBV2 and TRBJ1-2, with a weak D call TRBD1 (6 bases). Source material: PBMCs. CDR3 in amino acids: CASSSDSNYGYTF. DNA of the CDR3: TGTGCCAGCAGTTCGGACAGTAACTATGGCTACACCTTC.